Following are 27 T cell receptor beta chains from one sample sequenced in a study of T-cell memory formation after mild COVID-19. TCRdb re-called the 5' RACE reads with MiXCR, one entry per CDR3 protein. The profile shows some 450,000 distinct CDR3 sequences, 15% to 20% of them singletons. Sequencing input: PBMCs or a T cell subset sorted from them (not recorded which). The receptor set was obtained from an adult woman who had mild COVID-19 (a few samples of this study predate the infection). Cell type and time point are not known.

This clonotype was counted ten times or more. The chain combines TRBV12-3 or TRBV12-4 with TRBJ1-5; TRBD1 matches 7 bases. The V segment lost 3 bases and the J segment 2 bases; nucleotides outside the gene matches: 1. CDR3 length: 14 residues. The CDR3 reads CASSLGTGNQPQHF. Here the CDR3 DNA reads TGTGCCAGCAGTTTGGGGACAGGCAATCAGCCCCAGCATTTT.

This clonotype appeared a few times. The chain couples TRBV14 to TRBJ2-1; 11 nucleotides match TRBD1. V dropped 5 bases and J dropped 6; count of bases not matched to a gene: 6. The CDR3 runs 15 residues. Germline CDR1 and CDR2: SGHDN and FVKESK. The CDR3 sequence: CASSGPGQGGNEQFF. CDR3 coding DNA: TGTGCCAGCAGCGGACCGGGACAGGGGGGCAATGAGCAGTTCTTC.

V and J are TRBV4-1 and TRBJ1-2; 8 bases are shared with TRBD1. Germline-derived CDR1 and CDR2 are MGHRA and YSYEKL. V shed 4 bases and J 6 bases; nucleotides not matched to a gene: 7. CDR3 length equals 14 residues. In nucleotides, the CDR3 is TGCGCCAGCAGCCGTATACAGGGGGATCATGGCTACACCTTC. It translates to CASSRIQGDHGYTF.

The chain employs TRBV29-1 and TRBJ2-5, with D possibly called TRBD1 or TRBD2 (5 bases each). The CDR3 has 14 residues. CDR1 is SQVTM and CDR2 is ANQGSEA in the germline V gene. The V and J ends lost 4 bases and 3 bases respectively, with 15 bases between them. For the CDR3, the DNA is TGCAGCGTTGCGGGGCTAATCAAAAAAGAGACCCAGTACTTC. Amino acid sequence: CSVAGLIKKETQYF. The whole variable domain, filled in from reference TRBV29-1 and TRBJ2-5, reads SAVISQKPSRDICQRGTSLTIQCQVDSQVTMMFWYRQQPGQSLTLIATANQGSEATYESGFVIDKFPISRPNLTFSTLTVSNMSPEDSSIYLCSVAGLIKKETQYFGPGTRLLVL.

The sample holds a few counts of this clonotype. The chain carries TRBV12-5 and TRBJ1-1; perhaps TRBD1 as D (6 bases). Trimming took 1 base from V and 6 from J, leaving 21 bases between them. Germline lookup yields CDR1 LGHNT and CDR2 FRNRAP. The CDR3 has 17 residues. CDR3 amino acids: CASGLALGTGKLAEAFF. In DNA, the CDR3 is TGTGCTAGTGGTTTGGCACTGGGTACAGGGAAATTGGCTGAAGCTTTCTTT. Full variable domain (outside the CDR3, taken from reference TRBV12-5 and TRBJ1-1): DARVTQTPRHKVTEMGQEVTMRCQPILGHNTVFWYRQTMMQGLELLAYFRNRAPLDDSGMPKDRFSAEMPDATLATLKIQPSEPRDSAVYFCASGLALGTGKLAEAFFGQGTRLTVV.

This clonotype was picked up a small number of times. DNA for the CDR3: TGTGCCAGCAGCGTGGGAGGGGGCAGGGGCACAGATACGCAGTATTTT. The encoded protein is CASSVGGGRGTDTQYF. V usage is TRBV9 and J usage is TRBJ2-3, with D perhaps being TRBD1 or TRBD2 (7 bases each). The V and J ends lost 2 bases and 1 base respectively, with 14 bases between them. From germline, CDR1 is SGDLS and CDR2 YYNGEE. The CDR3 totals 16 residues.

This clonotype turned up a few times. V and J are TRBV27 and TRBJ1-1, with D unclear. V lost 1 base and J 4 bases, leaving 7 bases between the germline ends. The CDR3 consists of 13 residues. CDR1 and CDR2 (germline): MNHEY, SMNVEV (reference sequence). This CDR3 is CASSLFTATEAFF. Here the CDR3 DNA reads TGTGCCAGCAGTTTATTTACGGCCACTGAAGCTTTCTTT.

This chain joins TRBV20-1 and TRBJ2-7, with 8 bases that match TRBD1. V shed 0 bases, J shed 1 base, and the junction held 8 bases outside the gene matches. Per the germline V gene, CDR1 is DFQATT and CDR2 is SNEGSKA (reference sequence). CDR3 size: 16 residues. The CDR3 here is CSARDQGASRSYEQYF. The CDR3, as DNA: TGCAGTGCTAGAGATCAGGGGGCATCACGTTCCTACGAGCAGTACTTC.

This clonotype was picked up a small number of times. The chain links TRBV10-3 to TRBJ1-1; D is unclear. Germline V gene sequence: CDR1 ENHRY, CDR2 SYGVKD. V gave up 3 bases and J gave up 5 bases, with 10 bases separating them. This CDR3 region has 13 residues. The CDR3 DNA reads TGTGCCATCAGTGACCCGGCGGGGACTGAAGCTTTCTTT. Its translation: CAISDPAGTEAFF.

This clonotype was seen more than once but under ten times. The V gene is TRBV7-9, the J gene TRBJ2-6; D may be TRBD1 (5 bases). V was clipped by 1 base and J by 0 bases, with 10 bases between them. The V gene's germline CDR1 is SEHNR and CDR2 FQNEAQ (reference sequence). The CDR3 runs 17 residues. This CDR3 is CASSLVYRGSGANVLTF. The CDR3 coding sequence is TGTGCCAGCAGCTTAGTGTATAGGGGCTCTGGGGCCAACGTCCTGACTTTC.

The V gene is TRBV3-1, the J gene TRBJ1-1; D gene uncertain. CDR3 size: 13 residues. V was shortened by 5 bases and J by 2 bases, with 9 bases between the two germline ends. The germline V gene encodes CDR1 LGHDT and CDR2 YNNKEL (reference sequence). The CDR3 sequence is CASSTSSNTEAFF. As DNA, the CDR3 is TGTGCCAGCAGCACAAGTTCTAACACTGAAGCTTTCTTT.

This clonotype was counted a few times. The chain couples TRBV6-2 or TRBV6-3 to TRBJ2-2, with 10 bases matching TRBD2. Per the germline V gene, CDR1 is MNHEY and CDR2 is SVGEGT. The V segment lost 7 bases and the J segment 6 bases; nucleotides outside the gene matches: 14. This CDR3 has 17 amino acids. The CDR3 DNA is TGTGCCAGCACCTATCAGCGGGGGGGCCCCCCTGCCGGGGAGCTGTTTTTT. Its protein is CASTYQRGGPPAGELFF.

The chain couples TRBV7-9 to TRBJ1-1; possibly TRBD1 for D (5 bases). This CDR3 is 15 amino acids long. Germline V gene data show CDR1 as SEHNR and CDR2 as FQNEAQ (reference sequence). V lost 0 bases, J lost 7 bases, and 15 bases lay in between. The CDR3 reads CASSLARPPQGEAFF. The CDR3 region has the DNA TGTGCCAGCAGCTTAGCCCGGCCCCCTCAGGGTGAAGCTTTCTTT.

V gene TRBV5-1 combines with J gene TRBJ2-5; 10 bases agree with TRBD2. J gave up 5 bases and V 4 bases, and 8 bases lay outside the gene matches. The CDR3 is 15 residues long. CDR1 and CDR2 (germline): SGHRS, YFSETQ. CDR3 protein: CASSLSGRAGETQYF. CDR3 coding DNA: TGCGCCAGCAGCCTAAGCGGGAGGGCTGGTGAGACCCAGTACTTC.

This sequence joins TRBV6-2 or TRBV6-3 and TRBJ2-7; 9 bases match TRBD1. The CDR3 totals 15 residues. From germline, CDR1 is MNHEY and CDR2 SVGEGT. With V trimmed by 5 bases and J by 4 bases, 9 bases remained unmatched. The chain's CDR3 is CASSTTGQGLYEQYF. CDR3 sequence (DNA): TGTGCCAGCAGTACTACGGGACAGGGACTTTACGAGCAGTACTTC.

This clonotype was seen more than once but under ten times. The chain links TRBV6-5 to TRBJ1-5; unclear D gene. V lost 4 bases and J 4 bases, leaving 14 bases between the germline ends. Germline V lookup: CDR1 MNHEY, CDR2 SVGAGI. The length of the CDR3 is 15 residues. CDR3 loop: CASSSLRRTNQPQHF. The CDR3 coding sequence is TGTGCCAGCAGTTCGCTCCGGAGGACGAATCAGCCCCAGCATTTT.

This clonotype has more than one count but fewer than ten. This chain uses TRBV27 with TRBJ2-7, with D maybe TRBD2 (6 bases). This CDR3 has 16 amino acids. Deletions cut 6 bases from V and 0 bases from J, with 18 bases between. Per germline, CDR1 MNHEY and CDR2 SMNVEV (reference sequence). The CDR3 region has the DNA TGTGCCAGCAGGTCAGGTGGAGGGGCGAACTCCTACGAGCAGTACTTC. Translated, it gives CASRSGGGANSYEQYF.

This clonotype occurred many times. The CDR3 region is CASSSEITGELFF. DNA of the CDR3: TGTGCCAGCAGCTCCGAGATTACCGGGGAGCTGTTTTTT. The gene calls are TRBV7-8 and TRBJ2-2; D gene unclear. The CDR3 consists of 13 residues. Germline lookup yields CDR1 SGHVS and CDR2 FQNEAQ. V was pared by 4 bases and J by 5 bases, with 8 bases between.

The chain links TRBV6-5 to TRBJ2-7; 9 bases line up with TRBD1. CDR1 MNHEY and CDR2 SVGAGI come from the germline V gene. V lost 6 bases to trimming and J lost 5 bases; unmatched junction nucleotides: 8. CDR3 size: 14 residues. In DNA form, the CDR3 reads TGTGCCAGCAGCCGGGACAGGGCGGCGAACGAGCAGTACTTC. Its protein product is CASSRDRAANEQYF.

The CDR3 nucleotides are TGTGCCACCAGTGATGCCGCGGGAGCTAGCGGGTTGCAAGAGACCCAGTACTTC. Amino acid sequence: CATSDAAGASGLQETQYF. The chain links TRBV24-1 to TRBJ2-5, with TRBD2 identical over 8 bases. Trimming at V came to 3 bases and at J to 2 bases, leaving 13 bases not matched to a gene. Germline V gene lookup returns CDR1 KGHDR and CDR2 SFDVKD. CDR3 length equals 18 residues.

For the CDR3, the DNA is TGTGCCATCAGCAGCGGAACCTCGGGGGAGCAGTACTTC. Protein product: CAISSGTSGEQYF. The V call is TRBV10-3, the J call TRBJ2-7, with D tentatively TRBD2 (5 bases). Germline loops: CDR1 ENHRY, CDR2 SYGVKD. The CDR3 contains 13 residues. V was clipped by 6 bases and J by 7 bases, with 16 bases between them.

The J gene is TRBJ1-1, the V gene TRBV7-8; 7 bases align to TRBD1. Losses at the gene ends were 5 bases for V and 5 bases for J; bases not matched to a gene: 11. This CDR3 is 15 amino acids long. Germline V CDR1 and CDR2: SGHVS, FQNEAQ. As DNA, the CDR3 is TGTGCCAGCAGCGCATCAACGACAGGGAGGACTGAAGCTTTCTTT. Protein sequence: CASSASTTGRTEAFF.

The CDR3 region is CASSQGTSSAEQYF. CDR3 DNA sequence: TGTGCCAGCAGCCAGGGGACTAGCTCTGCCGAGCAGTACTTC. The chain is built from TRBV7-3 and TRBJ2-7; TRBD2 aligns across 9 bases. The CDR3 covers 14 residues. Germline assignment: CDR1 SGHTA and CDR2 FQGTGA. V trimming: 5 bases; J trimming: 6 bases; junction bases outside the gene matches: 8.

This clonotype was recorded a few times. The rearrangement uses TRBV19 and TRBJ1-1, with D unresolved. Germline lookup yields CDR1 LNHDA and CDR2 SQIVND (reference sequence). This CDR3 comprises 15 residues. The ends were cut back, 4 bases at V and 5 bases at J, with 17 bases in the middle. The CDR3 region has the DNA TGTGCCAGTAGTACCCAGCGGAGGGTGCGGACTGAAGCTTTCTTT. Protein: CASSTQRRVRTEAFF.

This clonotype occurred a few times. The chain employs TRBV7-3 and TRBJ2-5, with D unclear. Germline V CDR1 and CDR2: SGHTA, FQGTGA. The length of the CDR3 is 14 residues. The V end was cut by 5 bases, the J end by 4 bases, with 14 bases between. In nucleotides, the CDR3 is TGTGCCAGCAGCCCTACAGAAAGAAGAGAGACCCAGTACTTC. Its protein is CASSPTERRETQYF.

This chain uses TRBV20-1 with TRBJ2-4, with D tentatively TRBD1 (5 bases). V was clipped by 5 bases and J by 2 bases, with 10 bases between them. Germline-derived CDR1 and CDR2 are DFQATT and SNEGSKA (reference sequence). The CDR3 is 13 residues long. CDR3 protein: CSAPRDSKNIQYF. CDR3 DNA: TGCAGTGCTCCCAGGGATTCCAAAAACATTCAGTACTTC.

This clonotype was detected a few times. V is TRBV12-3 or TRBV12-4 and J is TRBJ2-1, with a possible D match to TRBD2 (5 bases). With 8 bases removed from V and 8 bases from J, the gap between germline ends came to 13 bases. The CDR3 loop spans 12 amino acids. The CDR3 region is CASRRDGDEQFF. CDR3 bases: TGTGCCAGCCGACGCGACGGGGATGAGCAGTTCTTC.